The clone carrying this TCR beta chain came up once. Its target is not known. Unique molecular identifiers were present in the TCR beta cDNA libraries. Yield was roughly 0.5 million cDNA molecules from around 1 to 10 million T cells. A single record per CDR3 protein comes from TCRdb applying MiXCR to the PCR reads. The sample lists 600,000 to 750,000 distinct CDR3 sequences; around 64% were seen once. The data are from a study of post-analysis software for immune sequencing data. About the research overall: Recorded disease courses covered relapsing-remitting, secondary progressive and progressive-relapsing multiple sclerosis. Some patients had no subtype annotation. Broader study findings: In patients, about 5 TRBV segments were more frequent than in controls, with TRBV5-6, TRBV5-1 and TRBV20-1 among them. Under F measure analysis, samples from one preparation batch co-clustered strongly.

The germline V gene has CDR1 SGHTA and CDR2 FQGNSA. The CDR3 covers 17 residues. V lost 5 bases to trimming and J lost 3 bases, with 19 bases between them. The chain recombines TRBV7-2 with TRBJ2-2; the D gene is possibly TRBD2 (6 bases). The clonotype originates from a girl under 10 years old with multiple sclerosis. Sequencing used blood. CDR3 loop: CASSRIGGPPDTGELFF. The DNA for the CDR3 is TGTGCCAGCAGCCGGATCGGGGGACCCCCGGACACCGGGGAGCTGTTTTTT.